This T cell receptor (beta chain) was sequenced for a study of blood T cell repertoires in COVID-19. Study-level background: Some COVID-19 samples were acute and others convalescent; all came from the United States, Italy and Spain. The cDNA or gDNA used as material had been derived from T cells, B-cell-depleted T cells, or PBMCs.

Trimming removed 7 bases from V and 4 bases from J, with 13 bases in between. This CDR3 spans 13 amino acids. Germline V gene lookup returns CDR1 MDHEN and CDR2 SYDVKM. Per the original methods: Nucleated cell number was recorded as an estimate derived from reference gene primer amplification. The repertoire was sequenced with immunoSEQ multiplex PCR; TCRdb's copy has only in-frame clones and lacks some. V and J calls and clone size are as listed in that table; D and trimming were resolved from the DNA. The profile shows 25,000 to 30,000 clones, 81% of them singletons. The gene calls are TRBV28 and TRBJ1-2, with D unresolved. This sequence was found in a woman aged 55-75 years with acute or convalescent COVID-19. Source material: peripheral blood. The CDR3 reads CASILNHGYGYTF. The CDR3 DNA reads as TGTGCCAGCATCTTAAATCACGGCTATGGCTACACCTTC.